Listed below are T cell receptor beta chains from one sample, sequenced in a study of blood T cell repertoires in COVID-19. Only in-frame clones appear in the TCRdb table, and some are missing; sequencing was by immunoSEQ multiplex PCR. In the table there are approximately 170,000 clones, approximately 79% of which are singletons. The sequencing input was peripheral blood. These TCRs come from a woman of 80 years or more with acute or convalescent COVID-19. Each CDR3 is given with its conserved first and last residue. D genes are given only for firm matches. The size field is filled for only some rows; it gives once, few, many or a size class.

TRBV19	NA	NA	TRBJ2-7	CASGGRYEQYF	TGTGCCAGCGGGGGAAGGTACGAGCAGTACTTC
TRBV28	NA	TRBD2	TRBJ2-3	CASRVGAGETDTQYF	TGTGCCAGCAGGGTCGGAGCGGGAGAAACAGATACGCAGTATTTT
TRBV27	few	NA	TRBJ2-2	CASSLSVRLGNTGELFF	TGTGCCAGCAGTTTATCGGTGAGACTAGGGAACACCGGGGAGCTGTTTTTT
TRBV7-6	NA	TRBD2	TRBJ2-7	CASSLAGSSGSSYEQYF	TGTGCCAGCAGCTTAGCAGGTTCTAGCGGGAGCTCCTACGAGCAGTACTTC
TRBV15	NA	NA	TRBJ1-5	CATSRERRERQPQHF	TGTGCCACCAGCAGAGAAAGGCGGGAAAGGCAGCCCCAGCATTTT
TRBV2	NA	NA	TRBJ1-1	CASTSQGGTEAFF	TGTGCCAGCACCAGTCAGGGCGGCACTGAAGCTTTCTTT
TRBV19	NA	TRBD1	TRBJ1-1	CASRQGIEAFF	TGTGCCAGTCGACAGGGAATTGAAGCTTTCTTT
TRBV7-2	few	TRBD2	TRBJ2-3	CASSPGLARTDTQYF	TGTGCCAGCAGCCCGGGACTAGCGAGAACAGATACGCAGTATTTT
TRBV10-3	NA	TRBD1	TRBJ2-7	CAITATGSYEQYF	TGTGCCATCACGGCGACAGGGTCCTACGAGCAGTACTTC
TRBV9	NA	TRBD1	TRBJ2-1	CASSEGQGGYNEQFF	TGTGCCAGCAGCGAGGGACAGGGGGGCTACAATGAGCAGTTCTTC
TRBV6-5	NA	NA	TRBJ2-7	CASSLTVQYEQYF	TGTGCCAGCAGTTTGACAGTCCAGTACGAGCAGTACTTC
TRBV6-5	NA	NA	TRBJ1-1	CASATGERGTFF	TGTGCCAGCGCAACCGGTGAGAGAGGAACTTTCTTT
TRBV18	few	NA	TRBJ1-3	CASSPREGSSGNTIYF	TGTGCCAGCTCACCAAGGGAGGGAAGCTCTGGAAACACCATATATTTT
TRBV5-6	once	TRBD1	TRBJ1-2	CASSLGQAANYGYTF	TGTGCCAGCAGCTTAGGACAGGCCGCAAACTATGGCTACACCTTC
TRBV28	NA	TRBD1	TRBJ2-5	CASLPPGGTQYF	TGTGCCAGCCTCCCGCCAGGGGGGACCCAGTACTTC
TRBV6-1	NA	NA	TRBJ1-2	CASSESPHGDGYTF	TGTGCCAGCAGTGAAAGCCCCCACGGGGATGGCTACACCTTC
TRBV19	NA	NA	TRBJ2-6	CASSLLGANVLTF	TGTGCCAGTAGTCTTCTGGGGGCCAACGTCCTGACTTTC
TRBV27	NA	NA	TRBJ2-2	CASSRSSGELFF	TGTGCCAGCAGCCGGAGTTCCGGGGAGCTGTTTTTT
TRBV4-1	NA	NA	TRBJ1-1	CASSRGSDTEAFF	TGCGCCAGCAGCCGAGGAAGCGATACTGAAGCTTTCTTT
TRBV7-9	NA	NA	TRBJ2-7	CASSLGGTVYEQYF	TGTGCCAGCAGCTTAGGCGGGACAGTCTACGAGCAGTACTTC
TRBV19	NA	NA	TRBJ2-5	CASSIAGRSQETQYF	TGTGCCAGTAGTATTGCGGGACGTAGCCAAGAGACCCAGTACTTC
TRBV6-5	NA	TRBD2	TRBJ2-5	CASSHLIAGDETQYF	TGTGCCAGCAGCCACCTCATAGCGGGAGACGAGACCCAGTACTTC